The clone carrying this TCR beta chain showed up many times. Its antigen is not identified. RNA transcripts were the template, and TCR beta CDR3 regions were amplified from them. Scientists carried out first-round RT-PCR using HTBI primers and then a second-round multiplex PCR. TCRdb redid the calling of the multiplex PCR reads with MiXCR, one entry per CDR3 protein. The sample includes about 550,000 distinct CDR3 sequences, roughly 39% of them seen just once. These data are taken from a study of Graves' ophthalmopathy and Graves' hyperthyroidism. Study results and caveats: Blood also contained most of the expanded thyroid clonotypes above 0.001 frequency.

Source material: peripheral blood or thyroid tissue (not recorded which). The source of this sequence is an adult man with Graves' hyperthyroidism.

CDR3 sequence: CASSLSIAYEQYF. The DNA for the CDR3 is TGTGCCAGCAGTTTAAGTATAGCCTACGAGCAGTACTTC. The chain has TRBV28 and TRBJ2-7; D unclear. CDR1 is MDHEN and CDR2 is SYDVKM in the germline V gene. V was cut by 2 bases and J by 2 bases, with 7 bases left in between. This CDR3 has 13 amino acids.